This is a list of T cell receptor beta chains from one sample in a study of T-cell reconstitution after alpha-beta-depleted transplantation in children. TCRdb independently ran MiXCR on the PCR reads; one entry per CDR3 protein. Among fewer than 200,000 distinct CDR3 sequences, about 6.4% were seen once, and the ten largest hold more than 2.5%. The material was PBMCs from the stem cell graft donor, obtained from the stem cell graft. These receptors originate from a human donor who donated a stem cell graft to a child with Wiskott-Aldrich syndrome. Each CDR3 is given with its conserved first and last residue. The D gene is left open where the match is weak. Not every row has a clone size; where given, it reads once, few, many or a size class.

j_call,v_call,d_call,clone_size,cdr3_aa,cdr3_nt
TRBJ1-5,TRBV6-1,NA,many,CASSATWDGSNQPQHF,TGTGCCAGCAGTGCAACATGGGACGGTAGCAATCAGCCCCAGCATTTT
TRBJ1-5,TRBV7-9,TRBD1,many,CASSTGGPSQPQHF,TGTGCCAGCAGCACAGGGGGTCCCAGTCAGCCCCAGCATTTT
TRBJ2-5,TRBV20-1,NA,many,CSARDLETQYF,TGCAGTGCTAGAGATCTTGAGACCCAGTACTTC
TRBJ2-2,TRBV6-1,NA,many,CASSPLLDTGELFF,TGTGCCAGCAGTCCCCTACTCGACACCGGGGAGCTGTTTTTT
TRBJ1-2,TRBV29-1,NA,many,CSGAIANYGYTF,TGCAGCGGGGCCATAGCTAACTATGGCTACACCTTC
TRBJ2-5,TRBV12-3/TRBV12-4,NA,many,CASAVGAEPPQETQYF,TGTGCCAGCGCCGTGGGGGCGGAGCCCCCCCAAGAGACCCAGTACTTC
TRBJ2-2,TRBV3-1,NA,NA,CASSQDDDLNTGELFF,TGTGCCAGCAGCCAAGATGACGACCTGAACACCGGGGAGCTGTTTTTT
TRBJ2-3,TRBV5-1,TRBD1,many,CASSLASGTGRDTQYF,TGCGCCAGCAGCTTGGCCTCCGGGACAGGGCGAGATACGCAGTATTTT
TRBJ1-6,TRBV4-1,NA,many,CASSHRITQGRDNSPLHF,TGCGCCAGCAGCCACCGAATAACACAGGGTCGGGATAATTCACCCCTCCACTTT
TRBJ2-2,TRBV20-1,NA,many,CSAIELGTGELFF,TGCAGTGCTATAGAATTGGGGACCGGGGAGCTGTTTTTT
TRBJ2-7,TRBV15,TRBD1,many,CATSEGDREAYEQYF,TGTGCCACCAGCGAAGGGGACAGGGAAGCCTACGAGCAGTACTTC
TRBJ2-7,TRBV5-1,NA,NA,CASSERERSITKQYF,TGCGCCAGCAGCGAAAGGGAACGGTCCATTACGAAGCAGTACTTC
TRBJ1-1,TRBV7-7,NA,NA,CASSSRPSRFHLMNTEAFF,TGTGCCAGCAGCTCCCGCCCCAGTCGATTCCACTTAATGAACACTGAAGCTTTCTTT
TRBJ2-1,TRBV11-3,NA,NA,CASASGWTSSYNEQFF,TGTGCCAGCGCAAGCGGGTGGACGAGCTCCTACAATGAGCAGTTCTTC
TRBJ2-1,TRBV5-5,TRBD2,NA,CASSPLAGGQNEQFF,TGTGCCAGCAGCCCCCTGGCGGGGGGCCAGAATGAGCAGTTCTTC
TRBJ2-1,TRBV24-1,TRBD1,few,CATSDLGTGVYNEQFF,TGTGCCACCAGTGATCTCGGGACAGGGGTTTACAATGAGCAGTTCTTC
TRBJ1-1,TRBV12-3/TRBV12-4,NA,many,CASSFAMAQRSTEAFF,TGTGCCAGCAGTTTCGCAATGGCACAACGGAGCACTGAAGCTTTCTTT
TRBJ1-1,TRBV20-1,NA,many,CSARDRATEAFF,TGCAGTGCTAGAGACAGGGCCACTGAAGCTTTCTTT
TRBJ2-3,TRBV20-1,NA,many,CSARVPTASTDTQYF,TGCAGTGCTAGAGTTCCGACAGCTAGCACAGATACGCAGTATTTT
TRBJ2-1,TRBV5-1,TRBD2,many,CASNSGTSMGPYNEQFF,TGCGCCAGCAATTCCGGGACTAGCATGGGTCCCTACAATGAGCAGTTCTTC
TRBJ2-7,TRBV12-3/TRBV12-4,NA,NA,CASSLVVDRSYEQYF,TGTGCCAGCAGTTTAGTCGTGGACAGATCCTACGAGCAGTACTTC
TRBJ2-5,TRBV2,TRBD1,NA,CASSQWRQGLPFQETQYF,TGTGCCAGCAGCCAGTGGAGACAGGGCCTCCCATTTCAAGAGACCCAGTACTTC
TRBJ1-4,TRBV5-1,NA,NA,CASSLAGLTTNEKLFF,TGCGCCAGCAGCTTGGCCGGGTTAACAACTAATGAAAAACTGTTTTTT
TRBJ2-1,TRBV7-9,TRBD2,many,CASSSPGGAGRGLGEQFF,TGTGCCAGCAGCTCGCCGGGGGGTGCGGGACGAGGGTTAGGGGAGCAGTTCTTC
TRBJ2-3,TRBV2,TRBD1,few,CASREPRTGWDTDTQYF,TGTGCCAGCAGGGAACCGCGGACAGGGTGGGACACAGATACGCAGTATTTT
TRBJ1-5,TRBV7-9,TRBD1,few,CASSYRDRDQPQHF,TGTGCCAGCAGCTACCGGGACAGGGATCAGCCCCAGCATTTT
TRBJ2-7,TRBV20-1,TRBD1,many,CSAPTGGILYEQYF,TGCAGTGCCCCGACAGGGGGAATCCTCTACGAGCAGTACTTC
TRBJ2-7,TRBV7-2,TRBD1,many,CASSLVTGNSYEQYF,TGTGCCAGCAGCTTAGTGACAGGGAACTCCTACGAGCAGTACTTC
TRBJ2-1,TRBV12-3/TRBV12-4,TRBD2,NA,CAISFGLAGGPSSYNEQFF,TGTGCCATCAGTTTCGGGCTAGCGGGAGGACCTAGCTCCTACAATGAGCAGTTCTTC
TRBJ2-3,TRBV5-1,NA,many,CASSPALRTDTQYF,TGCGCCAGCAGCCCGGCCCTGCGCACAGATACGCAGTATTTT
TRBJ1-2,TRBV6-4,NA,many,CASSAEGRGGYTF,TGTGCCAGCAGTGCAGAGGGAAGGGGCGGCTACACCTTC
TRBJ1-5,TRBV7-6,NA,few,CASSSGGVPQHF,TGTGCCAGCAGCTCCGGCGGGGTACCCCAGCATTTT
TRBJ1-5,TRBV24-1,NA,many,CATSEPKSNQPQHF,TGTGCCACCAGTGAGCCGAAGAGCAATCAGCCCCAGCATTTT
TRBJ2-2,TRBV7-2,NA,many,CASSQISESGELFF,TGTGCCAGCAGCCAGATTAGCGAAAGCGGGGAGCTGTTTTTT
TRBJ2-1,TRBV11-2,NA,NA,CASSILSSYNEQFF,TGTGCCAGCAGTATTTTGAGCTCCTACAATGAGCAGTTCTTC
TRBJ1-2,TRBV5-6,NA,NA,CASSLLQGGYGYTF,TGTGCCAGCAGCTTACTACAGGGCGGCTATGGCTACACCTTC
TRBJ1-6,TRBV5-1,NA,NA,CASSLDIGGTYNSPLHF,TGCGCCAGCAGCTTGGATATAGGCGGCACCTATAATTCACCCCTCCACTTT
TRBJ2-2,TRBV5-1,NA,NA,CASSPRDMNTGELFF,TGCGCCAGCAGCCCGAGGGACATGAACACCGGGGAGCTGTTTTTT
TRBJ1-6,TRBV12-3/TRBV12-4,TRBD1,many,CASSYTGTGGSPLHF,TGTGCCAGCAGCTACACCGGGACAGGAGGATCACCCCTCCACTTT
TRBJ2-2,TRBV12-3/TRBV12-4,NA,many,CASSFRVRTGELFF,TGTGCCAGCAGTTTCAGGGTTAGGACCGGGGAGCTGTTTTTT
TRBJ2-3,TRBV12-3/TRBV12-4,NA,many,CASRGSGGVRNTQYF,TGTGCCAGCAGGGGCAGTGGGGGCGTTCGGAATACGCAGTATTTT
TRBJ1-4,TRBV12-3/TRBV12-4,NA,many,CASSRGRNNEKLFF,TGTGCCAGCAGTAGGGGACGAAATAATGAAAAACTGTTTTTT
TRBJ2-1,TRBV11-3,NA,NA,CASSLADINEQFF,TGTGCCAGCAGCTTAGCCGACATCAATGAGCAGTTCTTC
TRBJ2-1,TRBV2,TRBD2,NA,CASSDGRGGFNEQFF,TGTGCCAGCAGTGACGGGCGGGGGGGGTTCAATGAGCAGTTCTTC
TRBJ2-1,TRBV24-1,TRBD2,many,CATSENYGTRGAYEQFF,TGTGCCACCAGTGAGAACTACGGGACTAGGGGAGCATATGAGCAGTTCTTC
TRBJ1-1,TRBV7-9,NA,NA,CASSLFPRGGDTEAFF,TGTGCCAGCAGTTTATTCCCCCGGGGGGGGGACACTGAAGCTTTCTTT
TRBJ2-5,TRBV5-1,NA,few,CASSLNRVADQETQYF,TGCGCCAGCAGCTTGAACAGGGTTGCGGACCAAGAGACCCAGTACTTC
TRBJ1-2,TRBV4-2,NA,many,CASSHDNYGYTF,TGTGCCAGCAGCCATGACAACTATGGCTACACCTTC
TRBJ1-4,TRBV20-1,NA,few,CSARNIATNEKLFF,TGCAGTGCTAGGAACATAGCAACTAATGAAAAACTGTTTTTT
TRBJ2-3,TRBV3-1,TRBD2,many,CASAGLAGITDTQYF,TGTGCCAGTGCCGGACTAGCGGGAATCACAGATACGCAGTATTTT
TRBJ1-5,TRBV6-5,NA,many,CASRPVGEGQPQHF,TGTGCCAGCAGACCCGTTGGGGAGGGGCAGCCCCAGCATTTT